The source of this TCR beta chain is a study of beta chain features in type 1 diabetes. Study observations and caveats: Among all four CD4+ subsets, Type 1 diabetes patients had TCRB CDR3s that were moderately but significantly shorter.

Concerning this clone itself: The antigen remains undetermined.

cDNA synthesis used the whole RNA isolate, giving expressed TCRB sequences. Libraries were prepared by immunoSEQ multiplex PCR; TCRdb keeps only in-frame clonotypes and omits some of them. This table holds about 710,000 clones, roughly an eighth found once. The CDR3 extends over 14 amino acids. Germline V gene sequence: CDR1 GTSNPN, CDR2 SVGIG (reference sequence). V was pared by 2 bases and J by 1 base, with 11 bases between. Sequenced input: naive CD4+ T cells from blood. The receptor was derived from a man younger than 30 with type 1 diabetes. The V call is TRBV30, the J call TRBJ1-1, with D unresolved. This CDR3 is CAWSLEVGNTEAFF. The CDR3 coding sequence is TGTGCCTGGAGTCTCGAGGTTGGGAACACTGAAGCTTTCTTT.